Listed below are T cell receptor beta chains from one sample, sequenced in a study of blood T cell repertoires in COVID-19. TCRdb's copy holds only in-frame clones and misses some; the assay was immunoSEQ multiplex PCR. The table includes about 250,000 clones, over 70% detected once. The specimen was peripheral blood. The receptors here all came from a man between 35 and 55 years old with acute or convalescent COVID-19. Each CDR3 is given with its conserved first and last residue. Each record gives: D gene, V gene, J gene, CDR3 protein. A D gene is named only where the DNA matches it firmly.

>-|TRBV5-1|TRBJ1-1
CASSPFTTGKHTEAFF
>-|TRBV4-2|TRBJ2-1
CASSRDFYNEQFF
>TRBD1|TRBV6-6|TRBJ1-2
CASSTGQVLNYGYTF
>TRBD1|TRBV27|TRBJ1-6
CASSRTRQGRYNSPLHF
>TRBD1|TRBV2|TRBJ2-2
CASSDPRKTRGQGSVGELFF
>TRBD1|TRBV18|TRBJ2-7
CASSPRTGNPEQYF
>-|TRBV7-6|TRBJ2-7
CASSLAGKGRYEQYF
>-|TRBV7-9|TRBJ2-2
CASSLAILHTGELFF
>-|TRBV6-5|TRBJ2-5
CASSYSTAGETQYF
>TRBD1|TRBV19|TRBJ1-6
CASSMGQLNSYNSPLHF
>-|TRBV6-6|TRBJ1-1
CASSWLGGGEAFF
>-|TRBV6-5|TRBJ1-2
CASSYSPGFDGYTF
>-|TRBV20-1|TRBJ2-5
CSATPRETQYF
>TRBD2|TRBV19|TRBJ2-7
CASSIGPGLVPSYEQYF
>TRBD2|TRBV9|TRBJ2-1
CASSVAGVSGSYNEQFF
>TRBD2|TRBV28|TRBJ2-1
CASSLSSGNYNEQFF
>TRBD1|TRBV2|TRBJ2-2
CASSGGDRGGTGELFF
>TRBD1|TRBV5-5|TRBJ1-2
CASSLAGTGGYGYTF
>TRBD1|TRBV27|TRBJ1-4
CASTTGTGGMQANEKLFF
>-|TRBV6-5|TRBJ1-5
CASSRDFQANQPQHF
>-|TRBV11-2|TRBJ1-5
CASSLGQAPNQPQHF
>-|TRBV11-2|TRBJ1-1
CASSSHSGNTEAFF
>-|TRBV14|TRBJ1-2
CASSQGTNYGYTF
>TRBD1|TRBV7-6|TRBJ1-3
CASSLGQGKNTIYF
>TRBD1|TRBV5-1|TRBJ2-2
CASSYSGTETGELFF
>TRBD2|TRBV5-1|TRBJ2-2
CASSLDGSGRRGELFF
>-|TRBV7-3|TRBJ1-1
CASSYSPNTEAFF
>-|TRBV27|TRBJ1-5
CASSLSRSNQPQHF
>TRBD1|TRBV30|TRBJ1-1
CACQTGGNTEAFF
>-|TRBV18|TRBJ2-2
CASSPKSLGNTGELFF
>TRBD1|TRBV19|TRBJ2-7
CAGYRGPRQYF
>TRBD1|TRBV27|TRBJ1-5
CASSFRQGRQPQHF
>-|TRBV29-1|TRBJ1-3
CSVESTPGISGNTIYF
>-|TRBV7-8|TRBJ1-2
CASSPLVGQGYNYGYTF
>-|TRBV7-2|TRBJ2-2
CASSLAPDTGELFF
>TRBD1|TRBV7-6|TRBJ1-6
CASSSGTGDDSPLHF
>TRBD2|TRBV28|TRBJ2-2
CASSGSGIYTGELFF
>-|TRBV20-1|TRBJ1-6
CSATDIERGGRLNSPLHF
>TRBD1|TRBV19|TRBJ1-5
CASSIRAGGDQPQHF
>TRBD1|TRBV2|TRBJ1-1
CASSFTRGTEAFF
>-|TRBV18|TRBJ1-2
CASSPYLTDRGGYGYTF
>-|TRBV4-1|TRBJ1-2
CASSWNVGTPSSGGYTF
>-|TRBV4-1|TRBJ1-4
CASSQPPRGGKEKLFF
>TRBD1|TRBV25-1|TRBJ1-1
CASSEDRGGTEAFF
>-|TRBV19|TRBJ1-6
CASSRREGTTNSPLHF
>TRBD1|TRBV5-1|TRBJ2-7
CASRPTTGGGEQYF